The 28 T cell receptor beta chains given below trace back to one sample, sequenced in a study of blood T cell repertoires in COVID-19. TCRdb's copy holds only in-frame clones and misses some; the assay was immunoSEQ multiplex PCR. The table records under 300,000 clones, approximately 83% of them present only once. The sequencing input was PBMCs or T cells enriched from blood (not recorded which). All receptors derive from a woman aged 50 to 65 who had recovered from COVID-19.

V is TRBV19 and J is TRBJ2-1, with D possibly TRBD1 on 6 matching bases. The CDR3 runs to 12 residues. Germline CDR1 LNHDA, CDR2 SQIVND (reference sequence). V lost 10 bases to trimming and J lost 4 bases, with 11 bases between them. The DNA of the CDR3 is TGTGCCACAAGAGACAGGTACAATGAGCAGTTCTTC. Translation: CATRDRYNEQFF.

The J gene is TRBJ2-7, the V gene TRBV27; perhaps TRBD2 as D (5 bases). The CDR3 runs to 15 residues. V was shortened by 2 bases and J by 6 bases, with 17 bases between the two germline ends. CDR1 MNHEY and CDR2 SMNVEV come from the germline V gene (reference sequence). This CDR3 reads CASSLGLAWDSEQYF. In nucleotides, the CDR3 is TGTGCCAGCAGTTTAGGACTGGCGTGGGATAGCGAGCAGTACTTC.

The chain uses TRBV28 and TRBJ1-5, with TRBD1 as a possible D gene (6 bases). V was pared by 4 bases and J by 3 bases, with 13 bases between. CDR1 and CDR2 from the germline V gene are MDHEN and SYDVKM. The length of the CDR3 is 15 residues. The CDR3 nucleotides read TGTGCCAGCAGTTCCCTGCGGGGGCACAATCAGCCCCAGCATTTT. Amino acid sequence: CASSSLRGHNQPQHF.

This clone appeared a single time. This chain links TRBV28 with TRBJ2-1; unclear D gene. V gave up 1 base and J gave up 2 bases, with 15 bases separating them. This CDR3 is built from 17 residues. Germline assignment: CDR1 MDHEN and CDR2 SYDVKM. DNA for the CDR3: TGTGCCAGCAGTTTATCGGCCTGGAGAAGCCCCTACAATGAGCAGTTCTTC. Translating it yields CASSLSAWRSPYNEQFF.

The V and J genes are TRBV19 and TRBJ2-6; D unresolved. The V end lost 6 bases, the J end lost 2 bases, and 11 bases lay between the germline ends. CDR3 length: 15 residues. Germline V CDR1 and CDR2: LNHDA, SQIVND (reference sequence). CDR3 loop: CASSVISAGANVLTF. The CDR3 DNA reads as TGTGCCAGTAGCGTTATCTCAGCTGGGGCCAACGTCCTGACTTTC.

The rearrangement joins TRBV5-1 to TRBJ2-1, with D perhaps TRBD1 (6 bases). The V gene's germline CDR1 is SGHRS and CDR2 YFSETQ. Between the trimmed V and J ends, which lost 0 bases and 5 bases, there was a span of 12 bases. The CDR3 is 15 residues long. The CDR3 loop is CASSLAGVTHNEQFF. In nucleotides, the CDR3 is TGCGCCAGCAGCTTGGCAGGGGTGACCCACAATGAGCAGTTCTTC.

The chain uses TRBV6-5 and TRBJ1-2; possibly TRBD1 for D (5 bases). The CDR3 consists of 14 residues. CDR1 and CDR2 from the germline V gene are MNHEY and SVGAGI. Trimming left V 6 bases short and J 0 bases short, with 11 bases between. The CDR3: CASRIQDTNYGYTF. The CDR3 DNA follows: TGTGCCAGCAGAATACAGGATACTAACTATGGCTACACCTTC.

The chain recombines TRBV9 with TRBJ2-2, with a tentative D call TRBD2 (5 bases). The CDR3 has 16 amino acids. The germline CDR1 and CDR2 sequences are SGDLS and YYNGEE. The ends were cut back, 1 base at V and 1 base at J, with 11 bases in the middle. CDR3 sequence: CASSVLSGMNTGELFF. The CDR3 DNA reads as TGTGCCAGCAGCGTACTCTCCGGGATGAACACCGGGGAGCTGTTTTTT.

The chain employs TRBV19 and TRBJ2-7; 8 nucleotides match TRBD1. With V trimmed by 3 bases and J by 1 base, 8 bases remained unmatched. The CDR3 has 16 amino acids. Germline lookup yields CDR1 LNHDA and CDR2 SQIVND (reference sequence). The CDR3 here is CASSIGSGQVSYEQYF. CDR3 nucleotide sequence: TGTGCCAGTAGTATTGGCTCGGGACAGGTGTCCTACGAGCAGTACTTC.

The rearrangement uses TRBV7-3 and TRBJ1-1, with TRBD1 as a possible D gene (6 bases). Between the trimmed V and J ends, which lost 1 base and 3 bases, there was a span of 6 bases. Per germline, CDR1 SGHTA and CDR2 FQGTGA. The length of the CDR3 is 13 residues. CDR3 bases: TGTGCCAGCAGCTTAAACAGGGACACTGAAGCTTTCTTT. It translates to CASSLNRDTEAFF.

Written as DNA, the CDR3 is TGTGCCAGCAGTTCCCGGGACACCCGCTACAATGAGCAGTTCTTC. Encoded protein: CASSSRDTRYNEQFF. This chain joins TRBV27 and TRBJ2-1, with a tentative D call TRBD1 (6 bases). Germline CDR1 and CDR2: MNHEY and SMNVEV (reference sequence). Trimming pared 4 bases from V and 3 bases from J, leaving 13 bases between. The CDR3 runs to 15 residues.

The sample holds a few counts of this clone. This chain uses TRBV9 with TRBJ1-6; TRBD1 might be the D (6 bases). V gave up 2 bases and J gave up 5 bases, with 8 bases separating them. The CDR3 runs 14 residues. Germline V gives CDR1 SGDLS, CDR2 YYNGEE. The CDR3 sequence is CASSVRTDNSPLHF. DNA of the CDR3: TGTGCCAGCAGCGTGAGGACAGATAATTCACCCCTCCACTTT.

The chain is built from TRBV27 and TRBJ2-5; TRBD2 might be the D (6 bases). Germline V gives CDR1 MNHEY, CDR2 SMNVEV (reference sequence). This CDR3 is built from 13 residues. Trimming shortened V by 6 bases and J by 1 base, and 9 bases separated the two germline ends. The DNA for the CDR3 is TGTGCCAGCAGCGGACTAACCCAAGAGACCCAGTACTTC. Translating it yields CASSGLTQETQYF.

The V call is TRBV7-9, the J call TRBJ1-1; D gene unclear. This CDR3 has 12 amino acids. Deletions cut 3 bases from V and 4 bases from J, with 6 bases between. Germline V gene sequence: CDR1 SEHNR, CDR2 FQNEAQ (reference sequence). The CDR3, as DNA: TGTGCCAGCAGCTTCTCCGGCACTGAAGCTTTCTTT. Translation: CASSFSGTEAFF.

V and J are TRBV21-1 and TRBJ1-1; the listed D gene, TRBD1, was not tested against the DNA. TRBV21-1 is an annotated pseudogene. This CDR3 contains 21 residues. As DNA, the CDR3 is TGTGCCAGCAGCAAAAAGCGCCGGGACAGGGGGCCTTACACCTTAAACACTGAAGCTTTCTTT. This encodes CASSKKRRDRGPYTLNTEAFF.

This clone is a singleton in its sample. The chain has TRBV6-6 and TRBJ1-4; 9 nucleotides align to TRBD1. This CDR3 has 15 amino acids. Germline V gene data show CDR1 as MNHNY and CDR2 as SVGAGI (reference sequence). V shed 5 bases and J 5 bases; nucleotides not matched to a gene: 6. CDR3 in amino acids: CASSNDRGVNEKLFF. The CDR3 DNA sequence: TGTGCCAGCAGTAACGACAGGGGGGTCAATGAAAAACTGTTTTTT.

This rearrangement joins TRBV11-3 to TRBJ2-7; the match to TRBD1 covers 7 bases. Looked up from germline, CDR1 is SGHNT and CDR2 is YENEEA. Trimming at V came to 2 bases and at J to 3 bases, leaving 4 bases not matched to a gene. The CDR3 length is 14 residues. This CDR3 reads CASSLSGTDYEQYF. CDR3 in DNA: TGTGCCAGCAGCTTATCCGGGACAGACTACGAGCAGTACTTC.

This clone was counted only a few times. The gene calls are TRBV19 and TRBJ2-7; unclear D gene. V was clipped by 2 bases and J by 6 bases, with 11 bases between them. This CDR3 has 13 residues. Germline V gene lookup returns CDR1 LNHDA and CDR2 SQIVND (reference sequence). CDR3 sequence (DNA): TGTGCCAGTAGTATAAATGCTAGAGGCGAGCAGTACTTC. This sequence encodes CASSINARGEQYF.

The V and J genes are TRBV5-1 and TRBJ1-4; 8 bases match TRBD1. The CDR3 loop spans 14 amino acids. CDR1 and CDR2 (germline): SGHRS, YFSETQ. With 4 bases clipped from V and 5 bases from J, the junction kept 4 bases outside the gene matches. CDR3 region: CASSPQGANEKLFF. The CDR3 nucleotides are TGCGCCAGCAGCCCTCAGGGGGCGAATGAAAAACTGTTTTTT. The whole variable domain, remainder taken from reference TRBV5-1 and TRBJ1-4, is KAGVTQTPRYLIKTRGQQVTLSCSPISGHRSVSWYQQTPGQGLQFLFEYFSETQRNKGNFPGRFSGRQFSNSRSEMNVSTLELGDSALYLCASSPQGANEKLFFGSGTQLSVL.

V is TRBV6-5 and J is TRBJ1-5; D uncertain. CDR3 length: 13 amino acids. Per germline, CDR1 MNHEY and CDR2 SVGAGI. Trimming stripped 11 bases from V and 4 bases from J, with 15 bases between. For the CDR3, the DNA is TGTGCCGTCCAGAGCGGTCCGAATCAGCCCCAGCATTTT. Its translation: CAVQSGPNQPQHF.

V is TRBV18 and J is TRBJ2-3; 7 bases map to TRBD1. The CDR3 sequence is 14 residues long. V dropped 4 bases and J dropped 4; count of bases not matched to a gene: 5. In germline, CDR1 is KGHSH, CDR2 LQKENI. The CDR3 reads CASSRYRGADTQYF. The CDR3 DNA is TGTGCCAGCTCACGATACAGGGGAGCAGATACGCAGTATTTT.

This rearrangement joins TRBV29-1 to TRBJ2-7; D is unresolved. V lost 5 bases to trimming and J lost 3 bases, with 8 bases between them. Germline V gene sequence: CDR1 SQVTM, CDR2 ANQGSEA. The CDR3 spans 11 residues. The CDR3 here is CSVYINYEQYF. In DNA, the CDR3 is TGCAGCGTTTACATTAACTACGAGCAGTACTTC.

The rearrangement uses TRBV19 and TRBJ2-7, with 7 bases aligning to TRBD1. The CDR3 contains 15 residues. Germline V gene lookup returns CDR1 LNHDA and CDR2 SQIVND (reference sequence). Losses at the gene ends were 7 bases for V and 1 base for J; bases not matched to a gene: 10. CDR3 coding DNA: TGTGCCAGTAAAGGGGGAGAGGGACAGTCCTACGAGCAGTACTTC. This translates into CASKGGEGQSYEQYF.

This chain connects TRBV27 to TRBJ1-1; D remains unclear. Germline CDR1 and CDR2: MNHEY and SMNVEV (reference sequence). CDR3 length equals 12 residues. V dropped 8 bases and J dropped 8 bases, with 15 bases sitting between them. DNA of the CDR3: TGTGCCAGCCTCCGGGGTCGCTGGGAAGCTTTCTTT. Encoded protein: CASLRGRWEAFF.

CDR3 loop: CASSSPRLAGASYNEQFF. In nucleotides, the CDR3 is TGTGCCAGCAGTTCGCCAAGACTAGCGGGGGCCTCCTACAATGAGCAGTTCTTC. The V gene is TRBV28, the J gene TRBJ2-1, with 12 bases matching TRBD2. The CDR3 is 18 amino acids. J gave up 0 bases and V 4 bases, and 7 bases lay outside the gene matches. Germline CDR1 reads MDHEN; CDR2 reads SYDVKM.

The CDR3 loop is CASSFRAGYSPLHF. The DNA of the CDR3 is TGTGCCAGCAGCTTCAGGGCCGGGTATTCACCCCTCCACTTT. The rearrangement uses TRBV7-9 and TRBJ1-6; D is perhaps TRBD1 (5 bases). V lost 3 bases and J lost 8, with 11 bases in between. This CDR3 has 14 amino acids. From germline, CDR1 is SEHNR and CDR2 FQNEAQ (reference sequence).

The CDR3 DNA sequence: TGTGCCTGGAGTGGACTAGCGGGAGACAATGAGCAGTTCTTC. It specifies CAWSGLAGDNEQFF. The rearrangement links TRBV30 to TRBJ2-1, with 12 bases fitting TRBD2. In germline, CDR1 is GTSNPN, CDR2 SVGIG (reference sequence). The CDR3 extends over 14 amino acids. The ends lost 1 base at V and 5 bases at J; junction bases unmatched: 0.

This clone was observed many times. The rearrangement links TRBV3-1 (or the pseudogene TRBV3-2) to TRBJ2-3; maybe TRBD1 (5 bases). Looked up from germline, CDR1 is LGHDT and CDR2 is YNNKEL (reference sequence). V was clipped by 0 bases and J by 3 bases, with 13 bases between them. This CDR3 is built from 16 residues. CDR3 protein: CASSQDEGALTDTQYF. In DNA form, the CDR3 reads TGTGCCAGCAGCCAAGACGAAGGGGCGCTGACAGATACGCAGTATTTT.